This T cell receptor (beta chain) was captured by sequencing in a study of blood T cell repertoires in COVID-19. Study context: Collection of acute and convalescent COVID-19 samples took place in the United States, Italy and Spain. T cells, B-cell-depleted T cells, or PBMCs supplied cDNA or gDNA.

Study processing details: From reference gene primer amplification, estimates of nucleated cell counts were derived. Profiled with immunoSEQ multiplex PCR; TCRdb holds only in-frame clones, not every one. V, J and clone size are those of that table, while D and trimming were read from the DNA. This sample yields 50,000 to 85,000 clones, of which around four fifths are seen a single time; 8.5% to 10% belongs to the top ten. CDR1 and CDR2 (germline): SGHTA, FQGNSA. The V end lost 1 base, the J end lost 8 bases, and 12 bases lay between the germline ends. The CDR3 totals 14 residues. The sequence derives from a human donor in a cohort sampled during active COVID-19. The chain links TRBV7-2 to TRBJ2-4; tentatively, D is TRBD1 (5 bases). Material: peripheral blood. In DNA form, the CDR3 reads TGTGCCAGCAGCTTAGGGCAGGGTCGGCACATTCAGTACTTC. Translated, it gives CASSLGQGRHIQYF.